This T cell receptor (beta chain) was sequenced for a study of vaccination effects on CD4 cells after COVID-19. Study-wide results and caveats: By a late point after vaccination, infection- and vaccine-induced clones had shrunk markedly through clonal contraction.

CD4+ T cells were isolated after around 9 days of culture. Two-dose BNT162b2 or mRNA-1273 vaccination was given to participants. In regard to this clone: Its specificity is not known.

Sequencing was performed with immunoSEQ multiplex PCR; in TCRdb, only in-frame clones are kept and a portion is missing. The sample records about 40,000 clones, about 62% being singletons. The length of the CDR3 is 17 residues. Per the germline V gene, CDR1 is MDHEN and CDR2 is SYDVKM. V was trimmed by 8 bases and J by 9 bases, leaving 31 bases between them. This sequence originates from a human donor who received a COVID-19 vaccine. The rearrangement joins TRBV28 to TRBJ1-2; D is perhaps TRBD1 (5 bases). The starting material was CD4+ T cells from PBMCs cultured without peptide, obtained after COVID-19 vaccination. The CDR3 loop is CASLPVGPEGLSTRYTF. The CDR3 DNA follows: TGTGCCAGCCTACCTGTCGGGCCAGAGGGGCTGAGTACTCGCTACACCTTC.